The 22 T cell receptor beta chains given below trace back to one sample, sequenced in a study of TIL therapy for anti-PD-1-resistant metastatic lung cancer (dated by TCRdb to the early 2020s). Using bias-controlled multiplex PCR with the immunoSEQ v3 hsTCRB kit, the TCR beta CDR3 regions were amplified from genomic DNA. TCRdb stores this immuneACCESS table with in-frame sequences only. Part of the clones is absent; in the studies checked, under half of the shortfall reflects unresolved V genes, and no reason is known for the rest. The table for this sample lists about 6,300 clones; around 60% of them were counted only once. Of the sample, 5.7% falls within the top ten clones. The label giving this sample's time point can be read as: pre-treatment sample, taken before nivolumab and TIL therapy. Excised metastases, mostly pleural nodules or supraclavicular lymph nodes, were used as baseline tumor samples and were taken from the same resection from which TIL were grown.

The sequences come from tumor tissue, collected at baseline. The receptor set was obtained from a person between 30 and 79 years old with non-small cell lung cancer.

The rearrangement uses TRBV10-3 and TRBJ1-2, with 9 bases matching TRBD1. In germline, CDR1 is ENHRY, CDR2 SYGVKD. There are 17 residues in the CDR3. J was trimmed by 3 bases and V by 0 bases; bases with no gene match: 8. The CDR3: CAISESTGGSFDYGYTF. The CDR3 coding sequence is TGTGCCATCAGTGAGTCGACAGGGGGTAGTTTCGACTATGGCTACACCTTC.

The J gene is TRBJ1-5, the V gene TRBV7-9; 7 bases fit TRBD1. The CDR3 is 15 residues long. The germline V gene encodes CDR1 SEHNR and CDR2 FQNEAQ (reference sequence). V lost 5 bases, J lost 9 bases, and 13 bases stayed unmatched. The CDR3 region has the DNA TGTGCCAGCAGCGAAGAGGGGGCGCGTTTGGGGCCCCAGCATTTT. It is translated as CASSEEGARLGPQHF.

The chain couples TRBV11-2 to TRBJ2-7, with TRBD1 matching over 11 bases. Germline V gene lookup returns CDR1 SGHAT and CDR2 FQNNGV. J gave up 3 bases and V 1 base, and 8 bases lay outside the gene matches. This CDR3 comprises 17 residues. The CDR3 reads CASSLVGPGQGDYEQYF. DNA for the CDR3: TGTGCCAGCAGCTTAGTGGGGCCGGGACAGGGGGACTACGAGCAGTACTTC.

As DNA, the CDR3 is TGTGCCAGCAGTGAATTTAAGGGAGCTAATTCACCCCTCCACTTT. This sequence encodes CASSEFKGANSPLHF. The V gene is TRBV6-1, the J gene TRBJ1-6; unclear D gene. CDR1 and CDR2 (germline): MNHNS, SASEGT. There are 15 residues in the CDR3. V shed 2 bases and J shed 6 bases, with 11 bases lying between them.

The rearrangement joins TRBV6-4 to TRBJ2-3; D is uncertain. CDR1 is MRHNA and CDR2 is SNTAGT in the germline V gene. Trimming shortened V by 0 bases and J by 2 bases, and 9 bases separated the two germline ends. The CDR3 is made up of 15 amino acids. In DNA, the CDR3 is TGTGCCAGCAGTGACTCTTCTAGGGACACAGATACGCAGTATTTT. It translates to CASSDSSRDTDTQYF.

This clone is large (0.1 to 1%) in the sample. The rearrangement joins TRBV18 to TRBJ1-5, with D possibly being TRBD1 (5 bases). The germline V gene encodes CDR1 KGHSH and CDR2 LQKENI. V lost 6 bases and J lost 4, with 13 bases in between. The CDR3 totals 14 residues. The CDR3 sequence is CASSGGRENQPQHF. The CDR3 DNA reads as TGTGCCAGCTCGGGGGGGAGAGAGAATCAGCCCCAGCATTTT.

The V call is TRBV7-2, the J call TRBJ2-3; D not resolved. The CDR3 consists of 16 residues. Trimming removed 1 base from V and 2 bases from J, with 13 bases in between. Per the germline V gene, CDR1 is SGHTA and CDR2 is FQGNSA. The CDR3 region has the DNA TGTGCCAGCAGCTTAGGGCCCCTATACTACACAGATACGCAGTATTTT. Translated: CASSLGPLYYTDTQYF.

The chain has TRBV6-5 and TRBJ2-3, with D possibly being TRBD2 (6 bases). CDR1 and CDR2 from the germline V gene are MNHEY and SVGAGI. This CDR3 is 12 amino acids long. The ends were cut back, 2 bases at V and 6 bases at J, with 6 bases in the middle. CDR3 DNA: TGTGCCAGCAGTTACCGGGGGGATACGCAGTATTTT. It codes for CASSYRGDTQYF.

For the CDR3, the DNA is TGTGCCAGCAGTTACTCGGGCCATGAGCAGTTCTTC. This encodes CASSYSGHEQFF. The rearrangement links TRBV6-6 to TRBJ2-1; D gene ambiguous. V shed 0 bases and J shed 8 bases, with 5 bases lying between them. There are 12 residues in the CDR3. The germline CDR1 and CDR2 sequences are MNHNY and SVGAGI (reference sequence).

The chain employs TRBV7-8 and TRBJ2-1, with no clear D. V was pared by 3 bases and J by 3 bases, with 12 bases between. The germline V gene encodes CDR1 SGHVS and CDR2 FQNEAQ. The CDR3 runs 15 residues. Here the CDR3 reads CASSFNFQSYNEQFF. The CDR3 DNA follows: TGTGCCAGCAGCTTTAACTTCCAGAGCTACAATGAGCAGTTCTTC.

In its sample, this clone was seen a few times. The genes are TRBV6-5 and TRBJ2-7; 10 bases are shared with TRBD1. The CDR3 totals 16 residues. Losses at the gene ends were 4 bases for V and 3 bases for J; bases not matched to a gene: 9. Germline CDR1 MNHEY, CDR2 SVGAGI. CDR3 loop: CASSFTRQGALYEQYF. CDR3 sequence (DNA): TGTGCCAGCAGTTTCACTCGACAGGGGGCTCTCTACGAGCAGTACTTC.

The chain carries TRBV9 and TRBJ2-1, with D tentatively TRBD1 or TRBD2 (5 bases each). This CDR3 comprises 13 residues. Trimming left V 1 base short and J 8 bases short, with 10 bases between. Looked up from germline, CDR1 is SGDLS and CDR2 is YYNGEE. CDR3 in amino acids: CASSVRGVDEQFF. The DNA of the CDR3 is TGTGCCAGCAGCGTAAGAGGGGTGGATGAGCAGTTCTTC.

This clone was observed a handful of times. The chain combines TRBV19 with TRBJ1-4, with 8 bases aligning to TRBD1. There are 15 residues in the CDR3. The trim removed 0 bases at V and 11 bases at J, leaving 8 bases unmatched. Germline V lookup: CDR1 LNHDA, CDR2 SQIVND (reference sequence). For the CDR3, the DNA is TGTGCCAGTAGTATAGATCAGGGGGCGAGAAGGAAACTGTTTTTT. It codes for CASSIDQGARRKLFF.

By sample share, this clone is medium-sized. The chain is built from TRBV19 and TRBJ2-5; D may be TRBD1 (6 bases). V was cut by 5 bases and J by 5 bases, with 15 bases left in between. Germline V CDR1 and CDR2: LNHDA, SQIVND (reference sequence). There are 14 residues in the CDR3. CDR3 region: CASSPGQIRETQYF. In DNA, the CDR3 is TGTGCCAGTAGTCCTGGACAGATCCGGGAGACCCAGTACTTC.

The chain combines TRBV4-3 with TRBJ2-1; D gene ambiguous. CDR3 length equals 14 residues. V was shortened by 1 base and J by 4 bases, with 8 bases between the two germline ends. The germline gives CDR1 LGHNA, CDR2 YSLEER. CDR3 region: CASSQVYGYNEQFF. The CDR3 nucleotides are TGCGCCAGCAGCCAAGTGTACGGGTACAATGAGCAGTTCTTC.

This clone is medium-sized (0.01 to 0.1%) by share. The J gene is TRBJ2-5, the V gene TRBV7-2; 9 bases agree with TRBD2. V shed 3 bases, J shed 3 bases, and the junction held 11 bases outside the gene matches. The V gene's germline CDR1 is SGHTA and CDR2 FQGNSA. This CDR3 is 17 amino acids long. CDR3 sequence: CASSFPSGAGSEETQYF. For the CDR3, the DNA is TGTGCCAGCAGCTTCCCTAGCGGGGCGGGTAGCGAAGAGACCCAGTACTTC.

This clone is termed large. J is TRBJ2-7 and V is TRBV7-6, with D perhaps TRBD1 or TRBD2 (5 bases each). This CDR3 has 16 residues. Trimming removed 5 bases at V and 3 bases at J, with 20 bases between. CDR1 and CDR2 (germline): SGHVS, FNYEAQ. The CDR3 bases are TGTGCCAGCAGCCTATCCGCAGGGACGGCTAACTACGAGCAGTACTTC. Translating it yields CASSLSAGTANYEQYF.

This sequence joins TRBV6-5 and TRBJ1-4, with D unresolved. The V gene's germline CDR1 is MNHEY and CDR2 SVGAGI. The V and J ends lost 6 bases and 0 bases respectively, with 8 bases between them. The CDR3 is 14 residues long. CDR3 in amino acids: CASSLGSTNEKLFF. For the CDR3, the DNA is TGTGCCAGCAGCTTAGGGTCAACTAATGAAAAACTGTTTTTT.

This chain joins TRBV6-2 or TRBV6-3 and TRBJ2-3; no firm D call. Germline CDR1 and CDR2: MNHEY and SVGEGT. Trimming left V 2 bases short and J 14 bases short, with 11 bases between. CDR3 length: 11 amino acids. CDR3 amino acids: CASSYGAGPYF. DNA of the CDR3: TGTGCCAGCAGTTACGGCGCTGGTCCGTATTTT.

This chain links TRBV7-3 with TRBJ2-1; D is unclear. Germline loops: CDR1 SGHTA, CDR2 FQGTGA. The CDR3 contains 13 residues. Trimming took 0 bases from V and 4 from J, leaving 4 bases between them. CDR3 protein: CASSLTGYNEQFF. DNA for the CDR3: TGTGCCAGCAGCTTAACAGGTTACAATGAGCAGTTCTTC.

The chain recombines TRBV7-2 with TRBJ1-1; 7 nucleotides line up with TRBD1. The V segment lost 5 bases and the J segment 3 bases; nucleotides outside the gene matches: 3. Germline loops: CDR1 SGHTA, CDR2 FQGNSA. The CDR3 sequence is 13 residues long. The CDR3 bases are TGTGCCAGCAGCCGACAGGGCGACACTGAAGCTTTCTTT. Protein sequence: CASSRQGDTEAFF.

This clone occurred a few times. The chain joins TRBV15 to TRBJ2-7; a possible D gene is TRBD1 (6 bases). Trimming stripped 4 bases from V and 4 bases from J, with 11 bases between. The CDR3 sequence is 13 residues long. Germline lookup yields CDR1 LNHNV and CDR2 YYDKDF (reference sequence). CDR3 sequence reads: CATSITGKYEQYF. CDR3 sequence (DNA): TGTGCCACCAGCATCACAGGGAAATACGAGCAGTACTTC.